These 30 T cell receptor beta chains were sequenced from one sample in a study of T cells expressing NK-cell markers. TCRdb reprocessed the 5' RACE reads, keeping one entry per CDR3 protein, no DNA. Here the sample table reports about 400,000 distinct CDR3 sequences. Sequenced: blood T cells: a sorted CD56 or NKG2C T cell subset, CD4+ or CD8+ T cells, or bulk PBMC T cells (not recorded which). These receptors all come from a woman in her forties or fifties in good health.

This sequence joins TRBV29-1 and TRBJ2-3; TCRdb designates TRBD1, a call that cannot be tested without DNA. The CDR3 runs to 14 residues. Germline V lookup: CDR1 SQVTM, CDR2 ANQGSEA. The CDR3 is CSVDDRVVADTQYF.

The rearrangement links TRBV4-1 to TRBJ2-1; TCRdb lists TRBD1, though no DNA is available to test this call. Germline values: CDR1 MGHRA, CDR2 YSYEKL. CDR3 length equals 17 residues. CDR3 loop: CASSQGAGTGSDNEQFF.

The CDR3 loop reads CASSPDRGAYEQYF. The chain carries TRBV12-3 or TRBV12-4 and TRBJ2-7; TCRdb reports TRBD1, a call that lacks DNA to check it against. The CDR3 covers 14 residues.

This CDR3 is CATSRDGLEGQGNTGELFF. This chain links TRBV15 with TRBJ2-2; TCRdb outputs TRBD1, but without DNA this stays unchecked. CDR1 is LNHNV and CDR2 is YYDKDF in the germline V gene (reference sequence). This CDR3 region has 19 residues.

The chain links TRBV7-9 to TRBJ1-2; TCRdb returns TRBD1, unconfirmable since there is no DNA. Germline V gene sequence: CDR1 SEHNR, CDR2 FQNEAQ (reference sequence). The CDR3 contains 12 residues. CDR3 amino acids: CASTPGQGGYTF.

The rearrangement uses TRBV2 and TRBJ2-2; TCRdb indicates TRBD1, and absent DNA this call remains unverified. This CDR3 comprises 15 residues. Per germline, CDR1 SNHLY and CDR2 FYNNEI. The chain's CDR3 is CASRLDTPNTGELFF.

V gene TRBV4-1 combines with J gene TRBJ2-1; TCRdb proposes TRBD1, but this gene call is untestable without DNA. The CDR3 runs to 17 residues. Looked up from germline, CDR1 is MGHRA and CDR2 is YSYEKL. CDR3 sequence reads: CASSQDGPGLTYNEQFF.

The chain uses TRBV5-8 and TRBJ2-1; TCRdb calls TRBD1, which cannot be checked without DNA. This CDR3 is 17 amino acids long. Germline loops: CDR1 SGHTS, CDR2 YDEGEE. The CDR3 region is CASSLALSGTDYNEQFF.

The chain couples TRBV14 to TRBJ2-1; there is no DNA to check the TCRdb D call of TRBD2. There are 20 residues in the CDR3. The germline V gene encodes CDR1 SGHDN and CDR2 FVKESK. The CDR3 here is CASSREGLAGGLSSYNEQFF.

The gene calls are TRBV7-2 and TRBJ2-3; the TRBD2 assignment by TCRdb is unverifiable without DNA. Germline-derived CDR1 and CDR2 are SGHTA and FQGNSA. There are 15 residues in the CDR3. The CDR3 loop is CASSLLPGGTDTQYF.

The CDR3 loop reads CASSSPGLGVDTQYF. The chain couples TRBV7-9 to TRBJ2-3; as DNA is missing, the TRBD2 call by TCRdb cannot be tested. Germline-derived CDR1 and CDR2 are SEHNR and FQNEAQ (reference sequence). This CDR3 comprises 15 residues.

This chain links TRBV10-2 with TRBJ2-2. Germline-derived CDR1 and CDR2 are WSHSY and SAAADI. The CDR3 covers 19 residues. The CDR3 reads CASSERRTLGAQNTGELFF.

V usage is TRBV11-2 and J usage is TRBJ2-5; the TRBD1 assignment by TCRdb is unverifiable without DNA. The CDR3 runs to 15 residues. Germline lookup yields CDR1 SGHAT and CDR2 FQNNGV. The CDR3 sequence: CASSPLDRPGVSQYF.

The chain carries TRBV19 and TRBJ1-5; TCRdb's D gene call, TRBD1, goes unchecked for lack of DNA. The CDR3 spans 17 residues. The V gene's germline CDR1 is LNHDA and CDR2 SQIVND (reference sequence). CDR3 loop: CASSIRAGGFSNQPQHF.

The chain couples TRBV12-3 or TRBV12-4 to TRBJ1-5; the D gene TCRdb calls, TRBD1, cannot be checked with no DNA. The CDR3 spans 13 residues. CDR3 loop: CASKRDRSQPQHF.

The V gene is TRBV6-1, the J gene TRBJ2-1; TCRdb's D call, TRBD1, is unchecked because there is no DNA. CDR1 is MNHNS, CDR2 SASEGT, per germline. The CDR3 sequence is 16 residues long. The CDR3 sequence is CASSEWDGGFYNEQFF.

This chain uses TRBV2 with TRBJ2-2; the D call of TRBD1 rests on TCRdb alone, since no DNA is present to check it. The germline gives CDR1 SNHLY, CDR2 FYNNEI. CDR3 size: 13 residues. CDR3 region: CASEVTGTGELFF.

This chain connects TRBV12-3 or TRBV12-4 to TRBJ1-5; TCRdb's D call, TRBD1, is unchecked because there is no DNA. The CDR3 consists of 14 residues. CDR3 residues: CASSLEGRAQPQHF.

The chain is built from TRBV5-1 and TRBJ2-5. Germline V lookup: CDR1 SGHRS, CDR2 YFSETQ. CDR3 length equals 13 residues. CDR3 protein: CASSAYAMETQYF.

This chain links TRBV12-3 or TRBV12-4 with TRBJ1-2; there is no DNA to check the TCRdb D call of TRBD1. This CDR3 contains 13 residues. The CDR3 is CASSRQGVDGYTF.

V gene TRBV5-5 combines with J gene TRBJ2-7; TCRdb returns TRBD1, unconfirmable since there is no DNA. This CDR3 comprises 14 residues. Germline loops: CDR1 SGHKS, CDR2 YYEKEE (reference sequence). This CDR3 reads CASSLTGGYYEQYF.

The chain links TRBV12-3 or TRBV12-4 to TRBJ2-1. The CDR3 contains 12 residues. CDR3 loop: CASSLKYNEQFF.

The V call is TRBV12-3 or TRBV12-4, the J call TRBJ1-5; no DNA is available, so the TRBD1 call from TCRdb remains unchecked. The length of the CDR3 is 13 residues. The CDR3 spells CASSPDRAQPQHF.

The chain couples TRBV11-1 to TRBJ2-1. The CDR3 sequence is 14 residues long. Germline CDR1 and CDR2: SGHAT and FQDESV (reference sequence). CDR3 region: CASSLERLYNEQFF.

The chain couples TRBV24-1 to TRBJ2-1; TCRdb proposes TRBD1, but this gene call is untestable without DNA. CDR3 length: 17 amino acids. Germline V lookup: CDR1 KGHDR, CDR2 SFDVKD. The CDR3 loop is CATSDFRGQGPYNEQFF.

This sequence joins TRBV5-1 and TRBJ2-3; the D gene TCRdb calls, TRBD2, cannot be checked with no DNA. Germline V gene data show CDR1 as SGHRS and CDR2 as YFSETQ. CDR3 length: 15 residues. CDR3 sequence reads: CASSEGLGVSDTQYF.

This chain connects TRBV12-3 or TRBV12-4 to TRBJ2-5; with no DNA, the TCRdb D assignment of TRBD1 cannot be verified. The CDR3 has 17 residues. Here the CDR3 reads CASTPRGGQRVHETQYF.

The rearrangement uses TRBV11-2 and TRBJ1-2; with no DNA, the TCRdb D assignment of TRBD1 cannot be verified. The germline V gene has CDR1 SGHAT and CDR2 FQNNGV. CDR3 length equals 14 residues. CDR3 sequence: CASSLDFRADGYTF.

The genes are TRBV5-1 and TRBJ1-4; there is no DNA to check the TCRdb D call of TRBD1. The CDR3 totals 14 residues. CDR1 is SGHRS, CDR2 YFSETQ, per germline. The CDR3 loop is CASSLDGGVVKLFF.

The rearrangement links TRBV20-1 to TRBJ1-5; TCRdb picks TRBD1, but there is no DNA to check that call. The germline CDR1 and CDR2 sequences are DFQATT and SNEGSKA (reference sequence). The CDR3 sequence is 14 residues long. The chain's CDR3 is CSASAQGGNQPQHF.